This T cell receptor (beta chain) was identified during a study of cytomegalovirus exposure and HLA in healthy donors. Study-wide points: The listing of approximately 160 TCR beta chains classed them as cytomegalovirus-associated.

In regard to this clone: Its antigen is currently unknown.

Germline loops: CDR1 MNHNS, CDR2 SASEGT. CDR3 size: 15 residues. J lost 1 base, V lost 8 bases, and 7 bases had no gene match. PCR primers comprised 60 Vbeta and 13 Jbeta primers. The table came from immunoSEQ multiplex PCR; TCRdb's copy has only in-frame clones and leaves some out. The table has about 160,000 clones, approximately 71% seen once. The sequence derives from a male donor in good health and CMV-seronegative. The material sequenced was PBMCs. This chain links TRBV6-1 with TRBJ2-4; 8 bases agree with TRBD1. The CDR3 DNA follows: TGTGCCAGCGAGGGACAGGTGGGGGCCAAAAACATTCAGTACTTC. Protein product: CASEGQVGAKNIQYF.